This entry describes one T cell receptor (beta chain). Its antigen is still unknown. These data come from a study of T cell responses to AZD1222 COVID-19 vaccine. Study-level findings and limits: Most donors were white British and more were female, and clonal diversity was possibly underestimated. The breadth and depth of Spike-specific TCRs increased once two AZD1222 doses had been given. At baseline, seropositivity was found in only a handful of AZD1222 recipients.

Germline CDR1 SQVTM, CDR2 ANQGSEA. The CDR3 length is 12 residues. Method: immunoSEQ multiplex PCR; TCRdb's copy keeps in-frame clones and lacks some. Of some 120,000 clones in the sample, 85% to 95% are singletons; the top ten hold approximately 3.1%. The sample in question was peripheral blood, obtained on day 0 of AZD1222 vaccination. The V call is TRBV29-1, the J call TRBJ1-1; D is possibly TRBD1 (6 bases). This receptor was identified in an adult in good health. The CDR3 bases are TGCTTTGCGGAGGGGGTCGGCACTGAAGCTTTCTTT. This sequence encodes CFAEGVGTEAFF. The full variable domain, completed using reference TRBV29-1 and TRBJ1-1, is SAVISQKPSRDICQRGTSLTIQCQVDSQVTMMFWYRQQPGQSLTLIATANQGSEATYESGFVIDKFPISRPNLTFSTLTVSNMSPEDSSIYLCFAEGVGTEAFFGQGTRLTVV.